This T cell receptor beta chain was sequenced during a study of cytomegalovirus exposure and HLA in healthy donors (dated by TCRdb to 2015 to 2018). General notes on the study: An earlier analysis of some 600 of the donors reported about 280 Gb of sequence data and around 120 million unique TCR beta sequences obtained from 180 million or so T cells. Five DR-DQ haplotypes were handled as single units for association and clustering, since linkage in the cohort was strong. High-throughput TCR immunosequencing, statistical association of individual TCRs with disease status, and machine learning were combined to predict cytomegalovirus infection status. Approximately 310 gigabases of sequencing data and 70 million to 100 million unique TCR sequences were included in an early release covering around 600 HLA-typed donors. The genetic ancestry cluster associated with self-reported Caucasian donors included 80% to 90% of the roughly 400 genotyped donors. Donor age, sex, ethnicity and CMV serostatus were collected together with the repertoire data. The study aimed to test whether cataloging public T cell receptors could reveal signatures of past pathogen exposure. To study patterns of TCR occurrence, a later analysis re-analyzed previously published TCR beta repertoires from 500 to 850 donors and added high-resolution HLA genotyping. All discovery cohort repertoires had been generated on a single sequencing platform. An earlier analysis of 587 of the donors used high-throughput TCR beta sequencing to judge whether each TCR beta V gene segment behaved as functional or pseudogenic. Among under 450 genotyped donors of the cohort, an average of approximately 230,000 unique TCR beta nucleotide sequences were sequenced per donor, roughly 18% of them non-productive. Typing coverage varied by locus: roughly 629-630 donors for A, B, C, DRB1 and DQB1; more than 500 for DQA1; approximately 610 for DPA1; approximately 470 for DPB1. Both class I and class II loci were covered by HLA typing, at four-digit resolution. A later genetic analysis used genome-wide SNP genotypes for 398 of the 666 donors, treating that subset as a discovery cohort. A separate validation cohort of roughly 130 different subjects was used in addition to the roughly 720-subject first cohort. In the later analysis, no new phenotypic data were used to find candidate immune exposures; instead, reliance was placed on TCR beta sequences and their occurrence across donors. The T cell repertoires of under 700 subjects were profiled by immunosequencing and related to cytomegalovirus serostatus. The full study reports these points: Correlated functional status among segregating V segments might reflect linkage disequilibrium, but an unknown experimental factor could not be ruled out. Most CMV-associated TCR beta chains appeared to be HLA-restricted in a later analysis, and the HLA associations seemed to be driven largely by CMV exposure. Some IMGT-functional V segments, including TRBV6-2 and TRBV6-3, could not be told apart with the 87-base-pair reads, so those segments were excluded. Presence/absence analyses assumed roughly uniform sequencing depth across donors, an assumption that may not hold. Cytomegalovirus status was reported to be diagnosed by the classifier with high specificity and sensitivity in both the original and validation cohorts. V-gene and J-gene trimming of TCR beta chains was associated with a missense DCLRE1C variant in a later genetic analysis, and the association was replicated in an independent cohort. Because counts were too low, some 17 rarely observed V segments, including chromosome 9 orphons, were left out of the earlier analysis of a few hundred of the donors. A later genetic analysis reported fewer N-insertions in productive TCRs among donors in an Asian-associated ancestry cluster than the roughly 700-donor mean. For the cohort, immune exposure information was limited to CMV serostatus. In a later analysis, some 17,000 TCR beta sequences were associated with specific HLA alleles at a false discovery rate of 0.05. While some public TCRs were present in many individuals, most TCR sequences turned up only very rarely across donors. Three of the identified cytomegalovirus-associated TCR beta chains were confirmed in vitro to be specific for cytomegalovirus antigens. In this cohort, only TCR beta chains were sequenced, and detectable features were limited by the absence of alpha or paired-chain data. A further reported finding was that TCR beta sequences accurately predicted the HLA-A and HLA-B alleles for most subjects in the first cohort. Because some donors lacked HLA typing at each locus, the association tests relied only on the typed subset. In a later analysis, several top co-occurrence clusters were reported to appear linked to parvovirus B19, influenza, CMV and Epstein-Barr virus. In a later analysis, HLA-associated TCR beta chains were found to be more clonally expanded and to have lower generation probabilities than equally common non-associated chains. Strong co-occurrence of HLA alleles, especially DR and DQ, made assigning TCR associations to individual alleles difficult. It was suggested by the authors that the approach could potentially be generalized to other disease states and immunological phenotypes. According to a later analysis, TCR association rates differed among HLA loci, with DRB1 alleles showing the most associated TCRs and HLA-C alleles showing the fewest. An earlier analysis of some 590 of the donors showed that most TCR beta V segments appeared in productive rearrangements either about 87% or about 30% of the time, which broadly matched IMGT annotations. The sequencing pipeline was judged likely to have produced a cluster of highly shared sequence variants as a technical artifact. A total of 150 to 200 TCR beta chains were listed by the study as associated with cytomegalovirus.

The CDR3, from cysteine to phenylalanine, totals 15 residues. Just CDR3 DNA is preserved here, 45 bases in frame from base 1. The germline V gene (reference sequence) sets CDR1 to LNHNV and CDR2 to YYDKDF. Relative to germline, V is 4 bases shorter and J is 4 bases shorter, with 15 bases between their ends. Worth noting for this clone: It lacks a known antigen. No base quality values were provided; no much bigger clone lies one nucleotide off.

The cohort consisted of 670 or so healthy bone marrow donors. Cohort members were all nominally healthy when sampled, although unrecorded immune exposures were likely present. The donor was CMV seropositive and belonged to the group of 250 to 300 seropositive cohort members. Every donor gave a peripheral blood sample, and the peripheral blood mononuclear cells from that sample were used for TCR beta sequencing. Genomic DNA was extracted from the blood cell samples with the Qiagen DNeasy Blood Extraction Kit. The library was made by the immunoSEQ multiplex PCR assay. The multiplex PCR relied on a mix of 60 forward primers for TCR Vbeta segments and 13 reverse primers for TCR Jbeta segments. The CDR3 region of rearranged TCR beta genes was amplified from genomic DNA by a multiplex PCR assay. The amplified TCR beta libraries were sequenced on the Illumina HiSeq System as 87-base-pair reads. In the original analysis: A later analysis tallied 70 million to 100 million unique TCR beta chains across the 640 or so repertoires, and about 12 million of those chains were shared by two or more donors. To remove PCR and sequencing errors, raw reads were error-corrected and collapsed into unique sequences using a nearest-neighbor algorithm that merged closely related sequences. Alignment of CDR3 sequences to IMGT reference sequences was used to assign V, D and J gene segments. For a sequence to be retained, a match of at least six nucleotides to both a V gene segment and a J gene segment was required. Rearrangements were classified as productive when the CDR3 lacked stop codons and remained in frame with V and J, and all other rearrangements were classified as non-productive. CDR3 was defined by IMGT convention, running from the second conserved V-encoded cysteine to the conserved J-encoded phenylalanine. Sequences without an unambiguous match to a single V gene segment were excluded from the earlier analysis of a few hundred of the donors. An earlier analysis of 500 to 600 of the donors classified V segments as functional when productive rearrangements were above 56.7% and as segregating when the standard deviation between donors was above 5%. A statistical classification framework was built to diagnose cytomegalovirus status from the catalog of TCR beta chain sequences. V and J gene assignment, in a later analysis, came from comparing TCR nucleotide sequences with IMGT/GENE-DB human TR gene sequences. Using the TCRdist pipeline, a later analysis assigned CDR3 sequences along with most-parsimonious VDJ recombination scenarios. A later analysis defined each TCR beta chain by its CDR3 amino acid sequence plus V-gene family, and excluded reads lacking a unique V-gene family. A later analysis removed 450 to 600 highly shared, low-generation-probability nucleotide sequences to deal with suspected cross-contamination and a sequencing artifact. In a later analysis, a clonal expansion index was calculated for each public chain from normalized within-repertoire ranks of inferred template counts. In a later analysis, generation probabilities were computed with a VDJ recombination model fitted to out-of-frame rearrangements, and the resulting probabilities were checked against IGoR. In a later analysis, TCR-TCR, TCR-HLA and TCR-CMV co-occurrence was scored with hypergeometric tests, and a repertoire-size bias correction was applied to TCR pairs. To estimate false discovery rates, a later analysis permuted the HLA or CMV assignments 20 times. In a later analysis, co-occurring TCRs were grouped with DBSCAN, and TCRdist sequence similarity was added when clustering was performed within HLA-allele-positive subsets. For co-occurrence clustering, repertoires with fewer than 30,000 or more than 120,000 public chains were excluded, along with roughly 5 repertoires with anomalous nucleotide sharing. The immuneACCESS repertoire file appears here via TCRdb, limited to in-frame rearrangements. These files lack a portion of the clones; in checked studies, under half of the deficit traces to unresolved V genes, and the cause of the others is not known. For V, J and clone size, that table is used; D and trimming come from the DNA. The sample has some 90,000 clones on record, approximately 80% of them singletons. Around 5.3% of the sample is taken by the ten largest.

The sequence links TRBV15 to TRBJ2-3; tentative D gene TRBD2, with 6 bases matching. Specimen: PBMCs. This receptor was identified in a man aged 25-40 years in good health and CMV-seropositive. The CDR3 protein: CATSTYKREADTQYF. The nucleotide sequence is TGTGCCACCAGCACTTACAAAAGGGAGGCAGATACGCAGTATTTT.